One T cell receptor (beta chain) is described in this entry. The antigen remains unidentified. Original analysis: It was from CDR3 differences across clinicopathological groups that a distant-metastasis classifier for papillary thyroid cancer was built. TCRdb re-processed the PCR reads through MiXCR. TCRdb, rather than the study authors, made the V and J calls. The repertoire has around 23,000 clones, 13% to 15% of them found once; the top ten carry around 15%. This specimen comes from a study of metastatic and nonmetastatic thyroid tumors. About the research overall: Patients with malignant and benign thyroid disease provided blood and tumor or nodule tissue, whose repertoires were compared. Study conclusions and caveats: Patients with malignant thyroid tumors reportedly had significantly higher TCR beta diversity than those with benign nodules, in blood and tumor.

All patients reached thyroid surgery having received no treatment beforehand. Deletions cut 5 bases from V and 7 bases from J, with 21 bases between. The germline gives CDR1 LNHDA, CDR2 SQIVND (reference sequence). The CDR3 has 15 amino acids. Sequencing input: tumor tissue. The chain couples TRBV19 to TRBJ2-7, with D possibly being TRBD2 (6 bases). The sequence was collected from a female donor with papillary thyroid cancer or a benign thyroid nodule (not recorded which). Some clones in this sample may be carry-over from other donors' samples. CDR3 in DNA: TGTGCCAGTAGTCCCTCGCGGGGCGAGGGATGTGAGCAGTACTTC. This gives the protein CASSPSRGEGCEQYF.